These 7 T cell receptor beta chains came from one sample sequenced in a study of CD8+ T cells in alopecia areata. cDNA serving as the sequencing template came from extracted, reverse transcribed RNA. The assay was immunoSEQ multiplex PCR, and TCRdb's table has in-frame clones only and misses some. This repertoire shows 150,000 to 200,000 clones, 40% to 65% found once; its top ten account for 9.5% to 14%. Treatment defined: oral pan-JAK inhibitor, 5-10 mg twice daily. Here the sequenced sample was CD8+ T cells sorted from blood, taken at week 24, from a patient treated with tofacitinib. These receptors were collected from a human donor with alopecia areata.

The V call is TRBV25-1, the J call TRBJ1-2, with TRBD1 identical over 9 bases. Germline-derived CDR1 and CDR2 are MGHDK and SYGVNS. The length of the CDR3 is 13 residues. Germline trimming cut 10 bases from V and 4 bases from J; bases unmatched to any gene: 7. This CDR3 is CAIIEGQGYGYTF. The CDR3 coding sequence is TGTGCCATAATAGAGGGACAGGGCTATGGCTACACCTTC.

The CDR3 loop is CASSRDLGQNTEAFF. The CDR3 DNA sequence: TGTGCCAGCAGCCGCGATCTGGGACAGAACACTGAAGCTTTCTTT. This chain joins TRBV11-2 and TRBJ1-1; D is possibly TRBD1 (6 bases). V dropped 5 bases and J dropped 1 base, with 14 bases sitting between them. The CDR3 consists of 15 residues. CDR1 is SGHAT, CDR2 FQNNGV, per germline.

V and J are TRBV5-4 and TRBJ1-4; no clear D. CDR1 and CDR2 (germline): SGHNT, YYREEE (reference sequence). With 4 bases removed from V and 6 bases from J, the gap between germline ends came to 16 bases. The CDR3 loop spans 15 amino acids. This chain's CDR3 is CASSQEQITDEKLFF. CDR3 DNA sequence: TGTGCCAGCAGCCAAGAGCAGATAACAGATGAAAAACTGTTTTTT.

The CDR3 DNA is TGCAGTGCTAGAGATGACAGGCCCGAGACCTTC. As protein: CSARDDRPETF. This chain uses TRBV20-1 with TRBJ1-2, with D perhaps matching TRBD1 (6 bases). CDR1 and CDR2 from the germline V gene are DFQATT and SNEGSKA (reference sequence). This CDR3 comprises 11 residues. Trimming took 0 bases from V and 14 from J, leaving 13 bases between them.

V gene TRBV5-1 combines with J gene TRBJ2-7; TRBD2 might be the D (8 bases). Germline loops: CDR1 SGHRS, CDR2 YFSETQ. CDR3 length equals 14 residues. Trimming left V 7 bases short and J 2 bases short, with 16 bases between. This CDR3 reads CASAPGGGPYEQYF. The CDR3, as DNA: TGCGCCAGCGCCCCGGGAGGGGGCCCCTACGAGCAGTACTTC.

CDR3 protein: CASSERDSNTEAFF. Written as DNA, the CDR3 is TGTGCCAGCAGTGAAAGGGACTCAAACACTGAAGCTTTCTTT. The chain combines TRBV6-1 with TRBJ1-1; tentative D call: TRBD1 (5 bases). The V and J ends lost 2 bases and 2 bases respectively, with 9 bases between them. The CDR3 loop spans 14 amino acids. CDR1 MNHNS and CDR2 SASEGT come from the germline V gene.

This clone was found a few times. This chain uses TRBV27 with TRBJ1-4; D uncertain. V was cut by 3 bases and J by 5 bases, with 7 bases left in between. The CDR3 loop spans 13 amino acids. From germline, CDR1 is MNHEY and CDR2 SMNVEV (reference sequence). CDR3 in amino acids: CASSFLRNEKLFF. The CDR3 DNA follows: TGTGCCAGCAGTTTTTTACGCAATGAAAAACTGTTTTTT. The whole variable domain, remainder taken from reference TRBV27 and TRBJ1-4, is EAQVTQNPRYLITVTGKKLTVTCSQNMNHEYMSWYRQDPGLGLRQIYYSMNVEVTDKGDVPEGYKVSRKEKRNFPLILESPSPNQTSLYFCASSFLRNEKLFFGSGTQLSVL.